This TCR beta chain was recovered during a study of cytomegalovirus exposure and HLA in healthy donors (dated by TCRdb to the late 2010s). Turning to the overall study: An earlier analysis of roughly 610 of the donors reported 276 Gb of sequence data and some 110 million unique TCR beta sequences obtained from approximately 180 million T cells. Donor age, sex, ethnicity and CMV serostatus were collected together with the repertoire data. In a later analysis, previously published TCR beta repertoires from several hundred donors were re-analyzed and high-resolution HLA genotyping was added so that TCR occurrence patterns could be studied. In an earlier analysis of about 590 of the donors, high-throughput TCR beta sequencing was used to judge whether each TCR beta V gene segment behaved as functional or pseudogenic. All discovery cohort repertoires had been generated using a single sequencing platform. Of the roughly 410 genotyped donors, 65% to 90% were placed in the genetic ancestry cluster associated with self-reported Caucasian donors. Around 330 gigabases of sequencing data and 70 million to 100 million unique TCR sequences made up an early release that covered 500 to 650 HLA-typed donors. High-throughput TCR immunosequencing, statistical association of individual TCRs with disease status, and machine learning were combined to predict cytomegalovirus infection status. Typing coverage differed by locus: A, B, C, DRB1 and DQB1 were typed in roughly 620-630 donors, DQA1 in 500 to 550, DPA1 in some 610, and DPB1 in about 450. Rather than using new phenotypic data, the later analysis identified candidate immune exposures from TCR beta sequences and from how often those sequences occurred across donors. Class I and class II HLA loci were covered by the typing at four-digit resolution. Among around 400 genotyped donors of the cohort, an average of approximately 240,000 unique TCR beta nucleotide sequences was sequenced per donor, of which about 19% were non-productive. Along with the approximately 620-subject first cohort, a separate validation cohort of over a hundred different subjects was used. Genome-wide SNP genotypes for about 55% of the roughly 670 donors were used in a later genetic analysis, which treated that subset as a discovery cohort. The aim of the study was to test whether cataloging public T cell receptors could identify signatures of past pathogen exposure. The study profiled the T cell repertoires of 550 to 700 subjects by immunosequencing and related them to cytomegalovirus serostatus. Roughly five DR-DQ haplotypes were handled as single units for association and clustering because linkage in the cohort was strong. General findings and caveats noted by the study authors: Some IMGT-functional V segments, including TRBV6-2 and TRBV6-3, could not be distinguished by the 87-base-pair reads and were therefore excluded. The authors suggested that the approach could potentially be extended to other disease states and immunological phenotypes. A few of the identified cytomegalovirus-associated TCR beta chains were confirmed in vitro to be specific for cytomegalovirus antigens. Only TCR beta chains were sequenced in this cohort, and the absence of alpha or paired-chain data limited detectable features. A cluster of highly shared sequence variants was judged likely to be a technical artifact of the sequencing pipeline. When HLA alleles, especially DR and DQ, strongly co-occurred, attributing TCR associations to individual alleles was difficult. In a later analysis, HLA-associated TCR beta chains were found to be more clonally expanded and to have lower generation probabilities than equally common non-associated chains. Cytomegalovirus status was reported to be diagnosed by the classifier with high specificity and sensitivity in both the original and validation cohorts. A further reported finding was that TCR beta sequences accurately predicted the HLA-A and HLA-B alleles for most subjects in the first cohort. Linkage disequilibrium might explain the correlated functional status among segregating V segments, but an unknown experimental factor could not be ruled out. The only immune exposure information available for the cohort was CMV serostatus. A later analysis associated 15,000 to 20,000 TCR beta sequences with specific HLA alleles at a false discovery rate of 0.05. Because some donors lacked HLA typing at each locus, the association tests relied only on the typed subset. The presence/absence analyses assumed that sequencing depth was roughly uniform across donors, and that assumption may not be true. Approximately 18 rarely observed V segments, including chromosome 9 orphons, were excluded from the earlier analysis of several hundred of the donors because counts were too low. According to a later analysis, parvovirus B19, influenza, CMV and Epstein-Barr virus appeared linked to several top co-occurrence clusters. Across donors, most TCR sequences were observed very rarely, whereas some public TCRs were present in many individuals. The study listed over 150 TCR beta chains as associated with cytomegalovirus. In an earlier analysis of some 500 of the donors, most TCR beta V segments were observed in productive rearrangements about 90% or about 30% of the time, broadly matching IMGT annotations. According to a later analysis, most CMV-associated TCR beta chains appeared to be HLA-restricted, and the HLA associations seemed to be driven largely by CMV exposure. A later genetic analysis reported fewer N-insertions in productive TCRs among donors in an Asian-associated ancestry cluster than the roughly 620-donor mean. In a later genetic analysis, a missense DCLRE1C variant was associated with V-gene and J-gene trimming of TCR beta chains, and the association was replicated in an independent cohort. According to a later analysis, TCR association rates differed among HLA loci, with DRB1 alleles showing the most associated TCRs and HLA-C alleles showing the fewest.

This clone came up a few times. It lacks a known antigen. No base-level quality is on record; no much larger clone is a single base apart. This specimen includes other DNA sequences encoding the same CDR3. Trimming at the junction amounts to 4 bases on V and 2 bases on J, and the germline ends lie 18 bases apart. From cysteine to phenylalanine, the CDR3 is 16 amino acids long. Only the CDR3 portion is preserved as DNA: 48 bases, with reading frame beginning at the first base. The germline V gene supplies CDR1 SGHRS and CDR2 YFSETQ. In total, around 600 healthy bone marrow donors made up the cohort. All cohort members were sampled while nominally healthy, although unrecorded immune exposures were likely present. The donor tested CMV seropositive and was one of the 289 seropositive cohort members. A peripheral blood sample was collected from each donor, and TCR beta sequencing was performed on peripheral blood mononuclear cells. Genomic DNA was extracted from the blood cell samples with the Qiagen DNeasy Blood Extraction Kit.

Libraries were constructed by the immunoSEQ multiplex PCR assay. The multiplex PCR relied on a mix of 60 forward primers for TCR Vbeta segments and 13 reverse primers for TCR Jbeta segments. A multiplex PCR assay on genomic DNA amplified the CDR3 region of rearranged TCR beta genes. The Illumina HiSeq System was used to sequence the amplified TCR beta libraries as 87-base-pair reads. Turning to the authors' computational methods: A later analysis tallied 75 million to 95 million unique TCR beta chains across the 640 or so repertoires, and approximately 11 million of those chains were shared by two or more donors. A nearest-neighbor algorithm error-corrected the raw reads and collapsed the reads into unique sequences, merging closely related sequences to remove PCR and sequencing errors. CDR3 sequences were aligned to IMGT reference sequences to assign V, D and J gene segments. For a sequence to be retained, a match of at least six nucleotides was required to both a V gene segment and a J gene segment. Rearrangements were classified as productive when the CDR3 lacked stop codons and remained in frame with V and J, and all other rearrangements were classified as non-productive. CDR3 was defined according to IMGT convention as the region running from the second conserved V-encoded cysteine to the conserved J-encoded phenylalanine. In an earlier analysis of more than 550 of the donors, sequences lacking an unambiguous match to a single V gene segment were excluded. In an earlier analysis of several hundred of the donors, V segments were called functional above 56.7% productive rearrangements and were called segregating when the between-donor standard deviation exceeded 5%. To diagnose cytomegalovirus status from the catalog of TCR beta chain sequences, a statistical classification framework was built. A later analysis assigned V and J genes by comparing TCR nucleotide sequences with IMGT/GENE-DB human TR gene sequences. A later analysis assigned CDR3 sequences and most-parsimonious VDJ recombination scenarios with the TCRdist pipeline. In a later analysis, every TCR beta chain was defined by the combination of its CDR3 amino acid sequence and its V-gene family, and reads without a unique V-gene family were dropped. As a way to deal with suspected cross-contamination and a sequencing artifact, a later analysis dropped 450 to 600 nucleotide sequences that were highly shared and had low generation probability. In a later analysis, a clonal expansion index was calculated for each public chain from normalized within-repertoire ranks of inferred template counts. In a later analysis, generation probabilities were computed using a VDJ recombination model fitted to out-of-frame rearrangements, and the results were checked against IGoR. Hypergeometric tests were used in a later analysis to score TCR-TCR, TCR-HLA and TCR-CMV co-occurrence, with a repertoire-size bias correction applied to the TCR pairs. A later analysis estimated false discovery rates by permuting HLA or CMV assignments 20 times. A later analysis grouped co-occurring TCRs with DBSCAN, adding TCRdist sequence similarity when clustering within HLA-allele-positive subsets. For co-occurrence clustering, repertoires with fewer than 30,000 or more than 120,000 public chains were excluded, along with five or six repertoires with anomalous nucleotide sharing. TCRdb stores this immuneACCESS table with in-frame sequences only. Part of the clones is absent; in the studies checked, under half of the shortfall reflects unresolved V genes, and no reason is known for the rest. The V and J calls and clone size come from that table; D and trimming were worked out from the DNA. Present in this sample are just over 150,000 clones, roughly 70% of which were seen just once. The ten largest make up around 6.9% of the sample.

What was sequenced was PBMCs. The sequence was obtained from a man aged 35 to 55 in good health and CMV-seropositive. The chain is assembled from TRBV5-1 and TRBJ2-5; TRBD2 is perhaps the D gene, given 5 matching bases. CDR3 reads: CASSPGGWVEQETQYF. Here is the DNA: TGCGCCAGCAGCCCGGGCGGGTGGGTGGAGCAAGAGACCCAGTACTTC.